This TCR beta chain was documented in a study of CD8 T cells in ankylosing spondylitis. TCRdb called the 5' RACE reads again in MiXCR, with one record for every CDR3 protein. The sample lists 250,000 to 350,000 distinct CDR3 sequences, roughly 20% occurring once. With regard to this clonotype: Antigen: not known.

Germline V gives CDR1 KGHDR, CDR2 SFDVKD. Deletions cut 7 bases from V and 8 bases from J, with 11 bases between. The CDR3 runs 12 residues. Points from the study as a whole: Prior work had noted some motif variants in reactive arthritis blood and synovial fluid. From matched ankylosing spondylitis synovial fluid, disease-linked clones were reportedly recovered at significantly enriched levels. One TCR beta motif, made up of about 8 highly homologous variants, appeared characteristic of ankylosing spondylitis blood.

This chain links TRBV24-1 with TRBJ2-1; D may be TRBD2 (5 bases). This receptor was obtained from a female donor with ankylosing spondylitis or in good health (not recorded which). Material: blood, either unsorted or a sorted T cell fraction (not recorded which). CDR3 in amino acids: CATSSGWDEQFF. In DNA, the CDR3 is TGTGCCACCAGCAGCGGTTGGGATGAGCAGTTCTTC.